What follows are 13 T cell receptor beta chains derived from one specimen sequenced in a study of T cell responses to AZD1222 COVID-19 vaccine. Produced via immunoSEQ multiplex PCR; TCRdb's table is partial and in-frame only. The data hold 90,000 to 130,000 clones, with approximately 89% observed a single time. The starting material was peripheral blood, obtained on day 0 of MenACWY control vaccination. Receptors were obtained from an adult in good health.

The chain uses TRBV5-4 and TRBJ1-2, with 7 bases identical to TRBD1. Germline V lookup: CDR1 SGHNT, CDR2 YYREEE (reference sequence). J was trimmed by 8 bases and V by 4 bases; bases with no gene match: 11. CDR3 length: 14 amino acids. The DNA for the CDR3 is TGTGCCAGCAGCGCTGGGACAGCGAGGGTGGGCTACACCTTC. Translated: CASSAGTARVGYTF.

The chain employs TRBV11-2 and TRBJ2-1; the match to TRBD2 covers 11 bases. This CDR3 spans 16 amino acids. In germline, CDR1 is SGHAT, CDR2 FQNNGV. Trimming cost V 4 bases and J 3 bases; bases outside gene matches: 5. The CDR3 here is CASSSSTSGVYNEQFF. The CDR3 DNA sequence: TGTGCCAGCAGCTCCTCGACTAGCGGGGTCTACAATGAGCAGTTCTTC.

The chain combines TRBV10-2 with TRBJ1-5, with D perhaps TRBD1 (5 bases). CDR1 and CDR2 from the germline V gene are WSHSY and SAAADI. The CDR3 consists of 13 residues. V shed 0 bases and J shed 5 bases, with 5 bases lying between them. The CDR3 DNA follows: TGCGCCAGCAGTGAGTCGGGGGATCAGCCCCAGCATTTT. This codes for CASSESGDQPQHF.

This chain links TRBV28 with TRBJ1-2; 8 positions match TRBD1. Germline V gene lookup returns CDR1 MDHEN and CDR2 SYDVKM. V lost 1 base, J lost 4 bases, and 5 bases stayed unmatched. The CDR3 is 15 residues long. Here the CDR3 reads CASSLSAGGSYGYTF. CDR3 DNA: TGTGCCAGCAGTTTATCGGCAGGGGGCAGCTATGGCTACACCTTC.

The rearrangement joins TRBV14 to TRBJ1-2; maybe TRBD1 (6 bases). Germline loops: CDR1 SGHDN, CDR2 FVKESK. V was clipped by 5 bases and J by 2 bases, with 9 bases between them. The CDR3 is made up of 13 amino acids. This CDR3 reads CASSAGQNYGYTF. CDR3 nucleotide sequence: TGTGCCAGCAGCGCGGGACAAAACTATGGCTACACCTTC.

This clone was counted once. The chain couples TRBV6-4 to TRBJ1-2; 9 nucleotides match TRBD1. Germline values: CDR1 MRHNA, CDR2 SNTAGT. V dropped 6 bases and J dropped 8; count of bases not matched to a gene: 13. This CDR3 has 15 amino acids. In DNA form, the CDR3 reads TGTGCCAGCAGGGCAACCCAACAGGGGGCGTACGGCTACACCTTC. It is translated as CASRATQQGAYGYTF.

This clone was observed a single time. This rearrangement joins TRBV6-2 or TRBV6-3 to TRBJ2-1, with TRBD1 as a possible D gene (6 bases). Trimming pared 2 bases from V and 8 bases from J, leaving 19 bases between. Per germline, CDR1 MNHEY and CDR2 SVGEGT. This CDR3 spans 16 amino acids. The DNA for the CDR3 is TGTGCCAGCAGTTACGGCCAAGCCCGAGAGGGGGATGAGCAGTTCTTC. As protein: CASSYGQAREGDEQFF.

This chain links TRBV7-3 with TRBJ2-7; no definite D call. V was shortened by 5 bases and J by 4 bases, with 15 bases between the two germline ends. CDR3 length: 14 amino acids. The germline CDR1 and CDR2 sequences are SGHTA and FQGTGA. The CDR3 DNA is TGTGCCAGCAGCCCCTTCCCCGGTAGTTACGAGCAGTACTTC. It codes for CASSPFPGSYEQYF.

The CDR3: CASSLLGPDTQYF. The CDR3 DNA reads TGCGCCAGCAGCTTGCTGGGACCAGATACGCAGTATTTT. The rearrangement uses TRBV5-1 and TRBJ2-3; the D call may be TRBD1 or TRBD2 (5 bases each). This CDR3 has 13 residues. Trimming removed 1 base from V and 4 bases from J, with 7 bases in between. CDR1 is SGHRS, CDR2 YFSETQ, per germline.

This chain joins TRBV4-2 and TRBJ2-7; D may correspond to TRBD1 or TRBD2 (5 bases each). The CDR3 is 13 amino acids. Germline lookup yields CDR1 LGHNA and CDR2 YNFKEQ. V was pared by 0 bases and J by 8 bases, with 11 bases between. As DNA, the CDR3 is TGTGCCAGCAGCCAAGATATCAGGGAGAAGCAGTACTTC. Amino acid sequence: CASSQDIREKQYF.

The CDR3 DNA reads as TGTGCCAGCAGTTTCGGGACAGGGGGGAATAATGAGCAGTTCTTC. The encoded protein is CASSFGTGGNNEQFF. This chain connects TRBV27 to TRBJ2-1; 11 bases agree with TRBD1. CDR3 length equals 15 residues. The germline CDR1 and CDR2 sequences are MNHEY and SMNVEV (reference sequence). J was trimmed by 7 bases and V by 3 bases; bases with no gene match: 5.

The V call is TRBV6-5, the J call TRBJ2-3; 9 nucleotides agree with TRBD1. Germline V CDR1 and CDR2: MNHEY, SVGAGI. The junction had 7 bases not matched to a gene; V was cut back by 7 bases and J by 2 bases. This CDR3 has 15 residues. CDR3 sequence reads: CASKPGQGITDTQYF. The DNA of the CDR3 is TGTGCCAGCAAACCGGGACAGGGAATCACAGATACGCAGTATTTT.

The chain combines TRBV6-5 with TRBJ1-1; TRBD1 is a possible D gene (5 bases). V was clipped by 0 bases and J by 4 bases, with 9 bases between them. The CDR3 loop spans 14 amino acids. Germline V gene lookup returns CDR1 MNHEY and CDR2 SVGAGI. The CDR3 is CASSYSSGGTEAFF. CDR3 nucleotide sequence: TGTGCCAGCAGTTACTCCTCCGGGGGCACTGAAGCTTTCTTT.